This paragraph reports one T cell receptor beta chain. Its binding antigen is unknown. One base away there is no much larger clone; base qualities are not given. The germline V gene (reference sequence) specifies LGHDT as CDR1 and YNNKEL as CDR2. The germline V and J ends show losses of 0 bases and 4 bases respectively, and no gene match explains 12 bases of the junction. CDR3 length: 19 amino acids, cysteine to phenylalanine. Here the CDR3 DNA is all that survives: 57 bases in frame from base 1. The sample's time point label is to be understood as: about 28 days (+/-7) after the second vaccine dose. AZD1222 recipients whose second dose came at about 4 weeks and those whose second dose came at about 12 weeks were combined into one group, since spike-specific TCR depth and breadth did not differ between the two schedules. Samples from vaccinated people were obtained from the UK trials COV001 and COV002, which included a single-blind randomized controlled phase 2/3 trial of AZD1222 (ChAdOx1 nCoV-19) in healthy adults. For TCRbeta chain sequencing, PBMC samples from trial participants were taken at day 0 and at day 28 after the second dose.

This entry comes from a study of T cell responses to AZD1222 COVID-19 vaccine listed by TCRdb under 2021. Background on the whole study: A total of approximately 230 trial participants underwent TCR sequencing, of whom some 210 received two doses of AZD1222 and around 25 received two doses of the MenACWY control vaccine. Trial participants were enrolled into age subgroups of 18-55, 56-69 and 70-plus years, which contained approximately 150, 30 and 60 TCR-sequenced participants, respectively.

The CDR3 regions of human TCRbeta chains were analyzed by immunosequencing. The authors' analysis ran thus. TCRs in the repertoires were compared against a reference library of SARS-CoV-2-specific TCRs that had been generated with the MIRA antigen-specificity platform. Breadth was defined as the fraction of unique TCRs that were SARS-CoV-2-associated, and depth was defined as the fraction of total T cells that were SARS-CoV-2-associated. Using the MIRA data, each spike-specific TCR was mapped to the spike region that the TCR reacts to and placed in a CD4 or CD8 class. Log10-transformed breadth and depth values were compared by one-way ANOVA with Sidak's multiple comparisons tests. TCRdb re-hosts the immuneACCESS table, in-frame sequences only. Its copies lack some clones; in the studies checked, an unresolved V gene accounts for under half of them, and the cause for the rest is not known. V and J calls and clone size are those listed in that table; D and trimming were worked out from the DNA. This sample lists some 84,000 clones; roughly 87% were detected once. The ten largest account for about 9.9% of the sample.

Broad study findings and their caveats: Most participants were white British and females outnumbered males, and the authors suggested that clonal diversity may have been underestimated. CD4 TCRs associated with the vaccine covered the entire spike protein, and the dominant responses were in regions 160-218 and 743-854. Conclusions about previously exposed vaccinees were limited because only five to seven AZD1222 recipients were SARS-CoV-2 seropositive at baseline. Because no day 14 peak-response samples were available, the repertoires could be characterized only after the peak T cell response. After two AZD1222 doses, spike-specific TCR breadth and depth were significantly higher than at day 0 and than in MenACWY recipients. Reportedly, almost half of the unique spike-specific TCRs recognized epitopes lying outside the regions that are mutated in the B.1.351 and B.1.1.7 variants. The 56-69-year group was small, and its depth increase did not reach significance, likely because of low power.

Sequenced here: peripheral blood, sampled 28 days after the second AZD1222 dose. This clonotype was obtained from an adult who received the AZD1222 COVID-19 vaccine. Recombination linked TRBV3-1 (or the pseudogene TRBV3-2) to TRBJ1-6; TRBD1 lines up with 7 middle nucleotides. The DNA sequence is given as TGTGCCAGCAGCCAAGACGGGCAAGGGGGCGTAAGTTATAATTCACCCCTCCACTTT. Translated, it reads CASSQDGQGGVSYNSPLHF.